The 25 T cell receptor beta chains below come from one sample, sequenced in a study of T cells in Graves' hyperthyroidism and ophthalmopathy. The TCR beta CDR3 regions underwent amplification using RNA transcripts as the source. The TCR CDR3 was amplified in a first-round RT-PCR using the HTBI primer set. TCRdb re-analysed the multiplex PCR reads in MiXCR, keeping a single row per CDR3 protein. The sample lists approximately 640,000 distinct CDR3 sequences, roughly 46% occurring once. Material: peripheral blood or thyroid tissue (not recorded which). These receptor sequences come from an adult man with Graves' disease, either hyperthyroidism or ophthalmopathy (not recorded which).

The rearrangement uses TRBV20-1 and TRBJ1-5, with D perhaps TRBD1 (5 bases). Per the germline V gene, CDR1 is DFQATT and CDR2 is SNEGSKA (reference sequence). The CDR3 length is 15 residues. V lost 0 bases and J 6 bases, leaving 15 bases between the germline ends. The CDR3 here is CSAREGGDPSQPQHF. Here the CDR3 DNA reads TGCAGTGCTAGAGAGGGAGGGGATCCGAGTCAGCCCCAGCATTTT.

The chain employs TRBV27 and TRBJ1-5; no reliable D call. CDR1 is MNHEY and CDR2 is SMNVEV in the germline V gene (reference sequence). The V gene lost 5 bases and the J gene lost 6 bases, with 17 bases spanning the gap. There are 15 residues in the CDR3. CDR3 nucleotide sequence: TGTGCCAGCAGTGAAGCGCTTCGACGGGGTCAGCCCCAGCATTTT. This gives the protein CASSEALRRGQPQHF.

The chain is built from TRBV2 and TRBJ1-6; 8 nucleotides agree with TRBD1. Trimming at V came to 3 bases and at J to 10 bases, leaving 5 bases not matched to a gene. Germline CDR1 SNHLY, CDR2 FYNNEI. This CDR3 spans 14 amino acids. The CDR3 loop reads CASSDQGASSPLHF. In nucleotides, the CDR3 is TGTGCCAGCAGTGACCAGGGGGCTAGCTCACCCCTCCACTTT.

The chain has TRBV5-6 and TRBJ1-2, with a possible D match to TRBD1 (6 bases). Germline CDR1 SGHDT, CDR2 YYEEEE. This CDR3 spans 16 amino acids. V lost 2 bases to trimming and J lost 6 bases, with 20 bases between them. The chain's CDR3 is CASSFLGAIVHDGYTF. Here the CDR3 DNA reads TGTGCCAGCAGCTTCCTGGGGGCAATTGTTCATGATGGCTACACCTTC.

The chain links TRBV7-9 to TRBJ2-7, with a weak D call TRBD2 (5 bases). V lost 1 base, J lost 4 bases, and 14 bases lay in between. CDR3 size: 15 residues. Germline CDR1 reads SEHNR; CDR2 reads FQNEAQ (reference sequence). CDR3 amino acids: CASSLGGSRNYEQYF. CDR3 nucleotides: TGTGCCAGCAGCTTAGGAGGGTCTAGGAATTACGAGCAGTACTTC.

J is TRBJ1-1 and V is TRBV7-9; 9 positions match TRBD1. The CDR3 runs to 16 residues. Germline V gives CDR1 SEHNR, CDR2 FQNEAQ (reference sequence). V dropped 5 bases and J dropped 1; count of bases not matched to a gene: 8. In DNA form, the CDR3 reads TGTGCCAGCAGCCCTGGGGACAGGGACGAGAACACTGAAGCTTTCTTT. Amino acid sequence: CASSPGDRDENTEAFF. The entire variable domain, with the rest obtained from reference TRBV7-9 and TRBJ1-1, is as follows: DTGVSQNPRHKITKRGQNVTFRCDPISEHNRLYWYRQTLGQGPEFLTYFQNEAQLEKSRLLSDRFSAERPKGSFSTLEIQRTEQGDSAMYLCASSPGDRDENTEAFFGQGTRLTVV.

V usage is TRBV10-3 and J usage is TRBJ1-2; 7 bases are shared with TRBD1. The CDR3 has 13 residues. V dropped 10 bases and J dropped 8; count of bases not matched to a gene: 13. Germline loops: CDR1 ENHRY, CDR2 SYGVKD. CDR3 region: CATSAGQFLGYTF. The CDR3 DNA reads TGTGCCACCTCGGCGGGACAGTTCCTAGGCTACACCTTC.

The V gene is TRBV2, the J gene TRBJ1-5; D remains unclear. CDR3 length: 14 residues. The V and J ends lost 3 bases and 11 bases respectively, with 17 bases between them. Germline V lookup: CDR1 SNHLY, CDR2 FYNNEI. This CDR3 is CASSDSGGDSSQHF. In nucleotides, the CDR3 is TGTGCCAGCAGTGACAGCGGAGGAGATTCGTCCCAGCATTTT.

Here the CDR3 DNA reads TGTGCCAGCAGCCTTGGTCGGTGGGGGACGGAAAATCAGCCCCAGCATTTT. The encoded protein is CASSLGRWGTENQPQHF. This chain links TRBV7-3 with TRBJ1-5; a weak D match, TRBD1 (5 bases). The CDR3 has 17 residues. Germline values: CDR1 SGHTA, CDR2 FQGTGA. Trimming left V 5 bases short and J 4 bases short, with 21 bases between. Variable domain in full (rest from reference TRBV7-3 and TRBJ1-5): GAGVSQTPSNKVTEKGKYVELRCDPISGHTALYWYRQSLGQGPEFLIYFQGTGAADDSGLPNDRFFAVRPEGSVSTLKIQRTERGDSAVYLCASSLGRWGTENQPQHFGDGTRLSIL.

This chain uses TRBV12-3 or TRBV12-4 with TRBJ1-2; tentative D call: TRBD1 (6 bases). V was pared by 6 bases and J by 3 bases, with 14 bases between. The CDR3 length is 14 residues. CDR3 nucleotide sequence: TGTGCCAGCAGGGTACAGGGTCCGGACTATGGCTACACCTTC. Translation gives CASRVQGPDYGYTF.

Many counts were recorded for this clonotype. V is TRBV7-8 and J is TRBJ1-4; 7 nucleotides align to TRBD1. Per germline, CDR1 SGHVS and CDR2 FQNEAQ. The J segment lost 13 bases and the V segment lost 5 bases, leaving 13 bases of the junction unmatched. The CDR3 covers 14 residues. This CDR3 is CASSATGSVLGLFF. In DNA form, the CDR3 reads TGTGCCAGCAGCGCGACAGGGAGCGTGCTGGGACTGTTTTTT.

This clonotype came up many times. The chain has TRBV29-1 and TRBJ2-5, with D unresolved. The V gene lost 3 bases and the J gene lost 5 bases, with 7 bases spanning the gap. This CDR3 region has 11 residues. Per the germline V gene, CDR1 is SQVTM and CDR2 is ANQGSEA. Here the CDR3 DNA reads TGCAGCGTTGAGGGTACCGAGACCCAGTACTTC. Translation: CSVEGTETQYF.

Concerning this clonotype: A much larger clone lies one base from this, so it may be a read error. The chain has TRBV7-8 and TRBJ1-6; D is ambiguous. Between the trimmed V and J ends, which lost 4 bases and 9 bases, there was a span of 7 bases. The CDR3 covers 12 residues. Germline CDR1 is SGHVS and CDR2 is FQNEAQ. The CDR3 region is CASSYVGSPLHF. The DNA of the CDR3 is TGTGCCAGCAGCTATGTCGGTTCACCCCTCCACTTT.

This clonotype was counted ten times or more. This chain joins TRBV10-3 and TRBJ2-7; TRBD1 or TRBD2 may be the D gene (6 bases each). Trimming took 1 base from V and 4 from J, leaving 11 bases between them. This CDR3 has 14 amino acids. Germline V gene lookup returns CDR1 ENHRY and CDR2 SYGVKD. CDR3 sequence (DNA): TGTGCCATCAGTGAGTTGGAAGGGGGGTACGAGCAGTACTTC. This encodes CAISELEGGYEQYF.

The chain couples TRBV29-1 to TRBJ2-2, with no clear D. The CDR3 has 10 residues. Germline CDR1 reads SQVTM; CDR2 reads ANQGSEA. The V and J ends lost 5 bases and 7 bases respectively, with 5 bases between them. DNA of the CDR3: TGCAGCGTTAGGGACGGGGAGCTGTTTTTT. Residues: CSVRDGELFF.

This clonotype was counted between two and nine times. V gene TRBV14 combines with J gene TRBJ1-1; TRBD1 matches at 7 bases. The germline gives CDR1 SGHDN, CDR2 FVKESK. This CDR3 is 15 amino acids long. Unmatched junction bases numbered 5, after V lost 0 bases and J lost 4 bases. The CDR3 spells CASSQDRQGGTEAFF. For the CDR3, the DNA is TGTGCCAGCAGCCAAGATCGACAGGGAGGCACTGAAGCTTTCTTT.

This clonotype was counted many times. The chain employs TRBV29-1 and TRBJ2-7; D might be TRBD1 (6 bases). CDR1 and CDR2 from the germline V gene are SQVTM and ANQGSEA. The CDR3 extends over 12 amino acids. Trimming took 6 bases from V and 4 from J, leaving 13 bases between them. CDR3 protein: CSVAGTQYEQYF. CDR3 DNA: TGCAGCGTAGCCGGGACACAATACGAGCAGTACTTC.

This clonotype has just one count. The chain uses TRBV2 and TRBJ1-1; D might be TRBD1 (6 bases). The germline V and J ends were trimmed by 9 bases and 4 bases, with 15 bases remaining between them. This CDR3 has 13 amino acids. The germline V gene has CDR1 SNHLY and CDR2 FYNNEI. The CDR3 protein is CASSLDSFTEAFF. The CDR3 region has the DNA TGTGCCAGTTCGTTGGACAGTTTCACTGAAGCTTTCTTT.

V usage is TRBV25-1 and J usage is TRBJ1-3, with D perhaps TRBD1 (6 bases). The CDR3 is 13 residues long. CDR1 and CDR2 (germline): MGHDK, SYGVNS. CDR3 coding DNA: TGTGCATCGAAGGACAGTTCTGGAAACACCATATATTTT. This translates into CASKDSSGNTIYF.

This clonotype occurred many times. The J gene is TRBJ1-4, the V gene TRBV12-3 or TRBV12-4; TRBD1 agrees at 9 bases. The CDR3 covers 15 residues. V trimming: 5 bases; J trimming: 8 bases; junction bases outside the gene matches: 9. DNA of the CDR3: TGTGCCAGCAGTCTCTCGGGACAGGGAACAGAAAAACTGTTTTTT. This encodes CASSLSGQGTEKLFF.

The chain links TRBV6-5 to TRBJ1-1; TRBD1 might be the D (5 bases). This CDR3 has 15 residues. Trimming took 0 bases from V and 1 from J, leaving 9 bases between them. Germline assignment: CDR1 MNHEY and CDR2 SVGAGI. CDR3 sequence reads: CASSYSMGPNTEAFF. DNA for the CDR3: TGTGCCAGCAGTTACTCGATGGGGCCGAACACTGAAGCTTTCTTT.

The chain couples TRBV20-1 to TRBJ1-6; 8 nucleotides align to TRBD1. Germline V gene sequence: CDR1 DFQATT, CDR2 SNEGSKA (reference sequence). The CDR3 runs 14 residues. The trim removed 5 bases at V and 10 bases at J, leaving 10 bases unmatched. CDR3 protein: CSAPYQGAGSPLHF. The CDR3 DNA reads TGCAGTGCTCCTTACCAGGGGGCGGGATCACCCCTCCACTTT.

This clonotype was seen just once. It may be a read error: a sequence one base away is much more abundant. This chain uses TRBV15 with TRBJ2-2; D call uncertain. V was pared by 0 bases and J by 5 bases, with 10 bases between. The CDR3 loop spans 15 amino acids. The germline V gene encodes CDR1 LNHNV and CDR2 YYDKDF (reference sequence). The CDR3 here is CATSRDALTTGELFF. The CDR3 nucleotides are TGTGCCACCAGCAGAGATGCGTTAACGACCGGGGAGCTGTTTTTT.

Worth noting for this clonotype: One junction end does not reproduce the germline sequence, and a read error may be involved. This chain links TRBV10-2 with TRBJ2-5; TRBD2 aligns across 8 bases. Germline-derived CDR1 and CDR2 are WSHSY and SAAADI. This CDR3 is built from 16 residues. CDR3 DNA: TGTGCCAGCAGTCCCACCGGGGGGGGGGCCCGAGAGACCCAGTACTTC. Its translation is CASSPTGGGARETQYF.

This clonotype was observed at least ten times. The chain recombines TRBV29-1 with TRBJ2-5, with 10 bases matching TRBD1. Germline trimming cut 7 bases from V and 10 bases from J; bases unmatched to any gene: 15. This CDR3 comprises 14 residues. Germline CDR1 is SQVTM and CDR2 is ANQGSEA. CDR3 region: CSARDRGTRGVQYF. CDR3 bases: TGCAGCGCCAGGGACAGGGGTACAAGGGGTGTCCAGTACTTC.